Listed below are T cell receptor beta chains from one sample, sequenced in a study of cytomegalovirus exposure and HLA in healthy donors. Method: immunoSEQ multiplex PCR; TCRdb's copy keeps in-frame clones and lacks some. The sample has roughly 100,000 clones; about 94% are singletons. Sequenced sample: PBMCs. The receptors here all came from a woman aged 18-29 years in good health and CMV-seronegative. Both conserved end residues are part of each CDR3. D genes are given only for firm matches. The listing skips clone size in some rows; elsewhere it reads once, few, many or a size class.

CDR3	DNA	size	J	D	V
CASIPTGGGRVETQYF	TGTGCCAGCATCCCAACCGGGGGCGGGAGAGTGGAGACCCAGTACTTC	once	TRBJ2-5	NA	TRBV7-9
CASGAATGGGEQYF	TGTGCCAGCGGTGCCGCGACAGGGGGTGGCGAGCAGTACTTC	once	TRBJ2-7	TRBD1	TRBV2
CASSEAGQGARGYTF	TGTGCCAGCAGTGAAGCGGGGCAGGGGGCAAGGGGCTACACCTTC	NA	TRBJ1-2	TRBD1	TRBV6-1
CATSRDFSYEQYF	TGTGCCACCAGCAGAGACTTTTCCTACGAGCAGTACTTC	NA	TRBJ2-7	NA	TRBV15
CASSASRDRNEQFF	TGTGCCAGCAGCGCAAGCCGGGACAGGAATGAGCAGTTCTTC	NA	TRBJ2-1	TRBD1	TRBV7-9
CASSLEAGNQPQHF	TGTGCCAGCAGCTTAGAGGCAGGTAATCAGCCCCAGCATTTT	NA	TRBJ1-5	NA	TRBV11-3
CASSSDRYEQYF	TGTGCCAGCAGTTCCGACAGGTACGAGCAGTACTTC	NA	TRBJ2-7	NA	TRBV11-2
CASSQEGQGPTEAFF	TGCGCCAGCAGCCAAGAGGGACAGGGGCCCACTGAAGCTTTCTTT	NA	TRBJ1-1	TRBD1	TRBV4-3
CAWSHPGTGAYEQYF	TGTGCCTGGAGTCATCCCGGGACAGGGGCCTACGAGCAGTACTTC	once	TRBJ2-7	TRBD1	TRBV30
CASSLGDREGGYTF	TGTGCCAGCAGCTTGGGGGACAGGGAGGGTGGCTACACCTTC	NA	TRBJ1-2	TRBD1	TRBV7-3
CASSLFSFPDTQYF	TGCGCCAGCAGCTTGTTCTCGTTTCCAGATACGCAGTATTTT	NA	TRBJ2-3	NA	TRBV5-1
CASSSGRGAQETQYF	TGTGCCAGCAGCTCGGGGCGCGGGGCCCAAGAGACCCAGTACTTC	NA	TRBJ2-5	NA	TRBV5-6
CASSSPRPTDTQYF	TGTGCCAGCAGCTCTCCGAGGCCCACAGATACGCAGTATTTT	NA	TRBJ2-3	NA	TRBV11-3
CASSRRASGYYNEQFF	TGTGCCAGCAGCCGCCGGGCTAGCGGTTACTACAATGAGCAGTTCTTC	NA	TRBJ2-1	TRBD2	TRBV5-6
CASSQSSGQGDNTIYF	TGCGCCAGCAGCCAATCATCGGGACAGGGGGACAACACCATATATTTT	NA	TRBJ1-3	TRBD1	TRBV4-1
CASSSQGTEQFF	TGCGCCAGCAGCTCACAGGGGACTGAGCAGTTCTTC	NA	TRBJ2-1	TRBD1	TRBV10-1
CASSSTGTSGRANEQFF	TGTGCCAGCAGCTCCACCGGGACTAGCGGGAGGGCCAATGAGCAGTTCTTC	NA	TRBJ2-1	TRBD2	TRBV7-2
CSVAILGSTDTQYF	TGCAGCGTCGCGATTCTAGGTAGCACAGATACGCAGTATTTT	NA	TRBJ2-3	NA	TRBV29-1
CASSPNLGQVPEAFF	TGTGCCAGCTCACCGAACCTTGGACAGGTCCCTGAAGCTTTCTTT	NA	TRBJ1-1	TRBD1	TRBV18
CASREDGQETQYF	TGCGCCAGCAGGGAGGACGGCCAAGAGACCCAGTACTTC	NA	TRBJ2-5	NA	TRBV4-1
CASSAGTSLQRTDTQYF	TGTGCCAGCAGCGCCGGGACTAGCCTCCAGAGAACAGATACGCAGTATTTT	NA	TRBJ2-3	TRBD2	TRBV7-9
CASSVTGSKELFF	TGTGCCAGCAGTGTGACAGGGTCCAAGGAGCTGTTTTTT	once	TRBJ2-2	TRBD1	TRBV27
CASRRQGGNYGYTF	TGTGCCAGCAGGAGACAGGGCGGCAACTATGGCTACACCTTC	NA	TRBJ1-2	TRBD1	TRBV2
CASSPGQGGYGYTF	TGCGCCAGCAGTCCGGGACAGGGTGGCTATGGCTACACCTTC	NA	TRBJ1-2	TRBD1	TRBV10-2
CAIRTSGSEQYF	TGTGCCATCAGGACTAGCGGCAGCGAGCAGTACTTC	NA	TRBJ2-7	TRBD2	TRBV10-3
CASSLVVGGQITGELFF	TGTGCCAGCAGCTTAGTTGTAGGGGGACAGATCACCGGGGAGCTGTTTTTT	NA	TRBJ2-2	TRBD1	TRBV7-6
CASSSRTGYGYTF	TGTGCCAGCAGCTCACGGACAGGGTATGGCTACACCTTC	NA	TRBJ1-2	TRBD1	TRBV11-3
CASSSSEQGIPSNQPQHF	TGTGCCAGCAGCTCCTCGGAACAGGGGATCCCTAGCAATCAGCCCCAGCATTTT	NA	TRBJ1-5	TRBD1	TRBV13
CASSLVLAGETQYF	TGTGCCAGCAGCTTAGTTCTAGCGGGAGAGACCCAGTACTTC	NA	TRBJ2-5	TRBD2	TRBV7-2
CASSLGVASETQYF	TGCGCCAGCAGCTTGGGAGTAGCTTCGGAGACCCAGTACTTC	NA	TRBJ2-5	NA	TRBV5-1
CASSSREKLFF	TGTGCCAGCAGTTCCCGGGAAAAACTGTTTTTT	once	TRBJ1-4	NA	TRBV6-5
CASSLSDRGRVEKLFF	TGCGCCAGCAGCTTATCGGACAGGGGGCGCGTTGAAAAACTGTTTTTT	NA	TRBJ1-4	TRBD1	TRBV5-1
CASSEAPDREGHF	TGTGCCAGCAGTGAAGCGCCGGACAGGGAAGGGCACTTC	once	TRBJ2-7	TRBD1	TRBV2
CASKPGGNYGYTF	TGTGCCAGCAAGCCAGGGGGTAACTATGGCTACACCTTC	NA	TRBJ1-2	TRBD1	TRBV6-5
CASSVRGFEQYF	TGTGCCAGCAGCGTCAGGGGGTTCGAGCAGTACTTC	NA	TRBJ2-7	TRBD1	TRBV13
CASSVVEGAGYTF	TGTGCCAGCAGCGTAGTTGAGGGGGCCGGCTACACCTTC	NA	TRBJ1-2	TRBD1	TRBV9
CASSYVRGGETQYF	TGTGCCAGCAGTTACGTGCGGGGGGGAGAGACCCAGTACTTC	NA	TRBJ2-5	TRBD2	TRBV6-5
CASSYETYEQYF	TGTGCCAGCAGTTACGAGACCTACGAGCAGTACTTC	once	TRBJ2-7	NA	TRBV6-5
CASSLNQGLKLDIQYF	TGTGCCAGCAGCTTGAATCAGGGCCTGAAACTGGACATTCAGTACTTC	NA	TRBJ2-4	NA	TRBV5-5
CASSPPGGTTEAFF	TGTGCCAGCAGCCCCCCAGGGGGGACCACTGAAGCTTTCTTT	NA	TRBJ1-1	TRBD1	TRBV9
CASSLRSGGLSTDTQYF	TGTGCCAGCAGCTTAAGGAGCGGGGGACTTAGCACAGATACGCAGTATTTT	NA	TRBJ2-3	TRBD2	TRBV7-2
CASSLARDSYNSPLHF	TGTGCCAGCAGCTTAGCCAGGGATTCCTATAATTCACCCCTCCACTTT	NA	TRBJ1-6	NA	TRBV7-6
CASITDQGYEQYF	TGTGCCAGCATCACCGATCAGGGCTACGAGCAGTACTTC	NA	TRBJ2-7	NA	TRBV6-6
CASSLSSGGEETQYF	TGTGCCAGCAGCTTATCCTCCGGGGGAGAGGAGACCCAGTACTTC	NA	TRBJ2-5	NA	TRBV7-9
CASRGETEEQYF	TGTGCCAGCAGAGGAGAGACGGAAGAGCAGTACTTC	few	TRBJ2-7	NA	TRBV13
CASNLNGGSSYEQYF	TGCGCCAGCAATCTCAACGGGGGGAGCTCCTACGAGCAGTACTTC	NA	TRBJ2-7	TRBD2	TRBV5-1
CASSRGDSVNQPQHF	TGCGCCAGCAGCAGGGGGGACAGCGTAAATCAGCCCCAGCATTTT	NA	TRBJ1-5	TRBD1	TRBV5-1
CASSLVLGTEQFF	TGCGCCAGCAGCTTGGTGCTAGGCACTGAGCAGTTCTTC	NA	TRBJ2-1	NA	TRBV5-1
CASSIESGNEQYF	TGTGCCAGTAGTATAGAGAGCGGGAACGAGCAGTACTTC	NA	TRBJ2-7	TRBD2	TRBV19
CTGRVTEAFF	TGCACCGGGCGGGTTACTGAAGCTTTCTTT	NA	TRBJ1-1	NA	TRBV20-1